A selection of T cell receptor beta chains follows, all from one sample in a study of a mutant IDH1 vaccine in newly diagnosed glioma. Their antigen targets remain unknown. The protocol was immunoSEQ multiplex PCR, while the TCRdb copy is restricted to in-frame clones and leaves out a portion. The sample has about 52,000 clones, 75% to 95% seen once. Sequences were derived from PBMCs, sampled from a glioma patient whose treatment included an IDH1 peptide vaccine. Receptor source: a man in his fifties with glioma. The CDR3 runs from the conserved cysteine through the conserved F or W. The D gene is left open where the match is weak. The size of a clone is reported for some rows only, either as once, few or many, or as a class for expanded clones.

CDR3aa	CDR3nt	d_gene	abundance	len	v_gene	j_gene
CASSPDTDTQYF	TGTGCCAGCAGTCCAGACACAGATACGCAGTATTTT	.	.	12	TRBV28	TRBJ2-3
CASSPRQGDNYGYTF	TGTGCCAGCTCACCCAGACAGGGTGACAACTATGGCTACACCTTC	TRBD1	.	15	TRBV18	TRBJ1-2
CASSTHRGTGTEAFF	TGTGCCAGCAGCACCCACAGGGGGACCGGCACTGAAGCTTTCTTT	TRBD1	.	15	TRBV11-2	TRBJ1-1
CASSPRGGEQFF	TGTGCCAGCTCACCACGGGGGGGTGAGCAGTTCTTC	TRBD2	.	12	TRBV18	TRBJ2-1
CASSLNSYTDTQYF	TGTGCCAGCAGCTTAAACAGCTACACAGATACGCAGTATTTT	.	.	14	TRBV7-3	TRBJ2-3
CASSMSLRGPYYEQYF	TGTGCCAGTAGTATGAGTCTTCGGGGGCCATACTACGAGCAGTACTTC	.	.	16	TRBV19	TRBJ2-7
CASSVTSGSPGELFF	TGTGCCAGCAGCGTAACTAGCGGGAGTCCCGGGGAGCTGTTTTTT	TRBD2	.	15	TRBV9	TRBJ2-2
CASSLVGAVGYTF	TGTGCCAGCAGCTTAGTGGGGGCAGTTGGCTACACCTTC	.	.	13	TRBV7-9	TRBJ1-2
CASGRDRGLNEQFF	TGTGCTAGTGGCCGGGACAGGGGGCTTAATGAGCAGTTCTTC	TRBD1	once	14	TRBV12-5	TRBJ2-1
CASSNIRGIDSQETQYF	TGTGCCAGCAGTAACATAAGGGGAATTGACTCACAAGAGACCCAGTACTTC	.	.	17	TRBV28	TRBJ2-5
CASSQDSPQNTEAFF	TGCGCCAGCAGCCAGGACTCCCCTCAGAACACTGAAGCTTTCTTT	.	.	15	TRBV5-1	TRBJ1-1
CASSKGQGSGEQYF	TGTGCCAGTAGTAAAGGACAGGGTTCGGGCGAGCAGTACTTC	TRBD1	.	14	TRBV19	TRBJ2-7
CASSVQGSEKLFF	TGTGCCAGCAGCGTCCAGGGGTCGGAAAAACTGTTTTTT	.	few	13	TRBV9	TRBJ1-4
CASSLGGGVYNEQFF	TGCGCCAGCAGCTTGGGCGGGGGGGTCTACAATGAGCAGTTCTTC	TRBD2	.	15	TRBV5-1	TRBJ2-1
CSVKDRDNSNQPQHF	TGCAGCGTTAAGGACAGGGATAATAGCAATCAGCCCCAGCATTTT	TRBD1	.	15	TRBV29-1	TRBJ1-5
CASSIPWKGGYTF	TGTGCCAGTAGTATTCCTTGGAAGGGTGGCTACACCTTC	.	.	13	TRBV19	TRBJ1-2
CAISARDSHYNEQFF	TGTGCCATCAGTGCCAGGGACAGCCACTACAATGAGCAGTTCTTC	TRBD1	.	15	TRBV10-3	TRBJ2-1
CASSVLGSYTEAFF	TGTGCCAGCAGCGTCTTAGGGAGCTACACTGAAGCTTTCTTT	.	.	14	TRBV5-8	TRBJ1-1
CASNVRAGGINTEAFF	TGTGCCAGCAACGTACGTGCCGGGGGGATTAACACTGAAGCTTTCTTT	.	few	16	TRBV27	TRBJ1-1